These 30 T cell receptor beta chains came from one sample sequenced in a study of naive and memory T cell subsets. An oligonucleotide containing a UMI was ligated to the 3' end of TCR cDNA. Amplification of ligated cDNA took four PCR rounds with SP2 and nested alpha and beta constant primers. TCRdb recomputed calls from the 5' RACE reads with MiXCR, one row per CDR3 protein. The sample lists about 62,000 distinct CDR3 sequences, more than 6.5% occurring once. These TCRs come from a female donor in good health.

This clonotype appeared a few times. V gene TRBV18 combines with J gene TRBJ2-2; D call uncertain. The CDR3 extends over 15 amino acids. Germline V gene data show CDR1 as KGHSH and CDR2 as LQKENI. Between the trimmed V and J ends, which lost 3 bases and 0 bases, there was a span of 8 bases. CDR3 DNA: TGTGCCAGCTCACCGAGGACGGCGAACACCGGGGAGCTGTTTTTT. As protein: CASSPRTANTGELFF.

This chain links TRBV6-5 with TRBJ2-7; D not resolved. The CDR3 totals 14 residues. V dropped 0 bases and J dropped 1 base, with 7 bases sitting between them. In germline, CDR1 is MNHEY, CDR2 SVGAGI. The CDR3 region has the DNA TGTGCCAGCAGTTACTCAGCAGAGTCCTACGAGCAGTACTTC. Its translation: CASSYSAESYEQYF.

The chain uses TRBV4-1 and TRBJ2-1; D perhaps matches TRBD2 (5 bases). CDR1 and CDR2 (germline): MGHRA, YSYEKL. Trimming shortened V by 1 base and J by 6 bases, and 16 bases separated the two germline ends. The CDR3 has 16 amino acids. CDR3 sequence reads: CASSQVGSQTSNEQFF. In DNA form, the CDR3 reads TGCGCCAGCAGCCAAGTAGGCTCCCAAACTAGCAATGAGCAGTTCTTC.

This clonotype was seen a handful of times. The chain recombines TRBV7-2 with TRBJ1-5; D is uncertain. CDR3 size: 19 residues. Germline lookup yields CDR1 SGHTA and CDR2 FQGNSA. Trimming cost V 1 base and J 3 bases, with 22 bases left between them. CDR3 DNA sequence: TGTGCCAGCAGCTTAGATTCAGGATTCTTTCGGAATATCAATCAGCCCCAGCATTTT. Translating it yields CASSLDSGFFRNINQPQHF.

The chain carries TRBV20-1 and TRBJ2-7; weak D call: TRBD2 (5 bases). The CDR3 is 13 residues long. Germline-derived CDR1 and CDR2 are DFQATT and SNEGSKA (reference sequence). V was pared by 3 bases and J by 2 bases, with 11 bases between. The DNA of the CDR3 is TGCAGTGCTAGGGCGGGTGTTGCCTACGAGCAGTACTTC. Protein sequence: CSARAGVAYEQYF.

This clonotype was seen a few times. J is TRBJ2-7 and V is TRBV6-6; D possibly corresponds to TRBD2 (6 bases). CDR1 is MNHNY, CDR2 SVGAGI, per germline (reference sequence). This CDR3 has 13 residues. Trimming shortened V by 7 bases and J by 9 bases, and 19 bases separated the two germline ends. CDR3 loop: CASKTRGREVQYF. In nucleotides, the CDR3 is TGTGCCAGCAAGACACGGGGGAGAGAGGTGCAGTACTTC.

The chain carries TRBV28 and TRBJ2-1; TRBD2 might be the D (7 bases). Germline loops: CDR1 MDHEN, CDR2 SYDVKM. With 6 bases removed from V and 8 bases from J, the gap between germline ends came to 17 bases. This CDR3 region has 14 residues. This CDR3 is CASRVLGGGDEQFF. The CDR3 DNA reads as TGTGCCAGCAGGGTCTTGGGCGGGGGCGATGAGCAGTTCTTC.

This clonotype was recorded many times. The CDR3 spells CASSSGDTQNTEAFF. CDR3 DNA: TGTGCCAGCAGCTCCGGGGACACTCAAAACACTGAAGCTTTCTTT. The rearrangement links TRBV7-9 to TRBJ1-1; TRBD1 might be the D (6 bases). This CDR3 contains 15 residues. The germline V and J ends were trimmed by 4 bases and 2 bases, with 14 bases remaining between them. The germline V gene encodes CDR1 SEHNR and CDR2 FQNEAQ (reference sequence).

The CDR3 sequence: CASSKGSIYNEQFF. The CDR3 nucleotides read TGTGCCAGTAGTAAAGGGAGCATCTACAATGAGCAGTTCTTC. J is TRBJ2-1 and V is TRBV19; D possibly corresponds to TRBD2 (5 bases). Between the trimmed V and J ends, which lost 4 bases and 3 bases, there was a span of 10 bases. The CDR3 totals 14 residues. Germline V gives CDR1 LNHDA, CDR2 SQIVND (reference sequence).

The table lists this clonotype with a few counts. The rearrangement uses TRBV7-2 and TRBJ1-2; D unresolved. CDR3 length: 11 amino acids. V lost 3 bases and J lost 5, with 4 bases in between. Germline loops: CDR1 SGHTA, CDR2 FQGNSA. CDR3 nucleotide sequence: TGTGCCAGCAGCTTTGGATATGGCTACACCTTC. This codes for CASSFGYGYTF.

This clonotype was detected many times. The chain has TRBV11-2 and TRBJ2-2, with D perhaps TRBD1 (6 bases). This CDR3 comprises 16 residues. Per germline, CDR1 SGHAT and CDR2 FQNNGV. Trimming stripped 6 bases from V and 1 base from J, with 15 bases between. The CDR3: CASRRPGTQNTGELFF. The CDR3 coding sequence is TGTGCCAGCAGGCGGCCCGGGACACAGAACACCGGGGAGCTGTTTTTT.

The CDR3: CASSLALGDRVEQFF. The DNA of the CDR3 is TGTGCCAGCAGCTTAGCCTTAGGGGATCGGGTTGAGCAGTTCTTC. The genes are TRBV7-9 and TRBJ2-1, with a possible D match to TRBD1 (5 bases). The CDR3 covers 15 residues. Looked up from germline, CDR1 is SEHNR and CDR2 is FQNEAQ (reference sequence). Trimming cost V 0 bases and J 9 bases, with 15 bases left between them. Full variable domain (outside the CDR3, taken from reference TRBV7-9 and TRBJ2-1): DTGVSQNPRHKITKRGQNVTFRCDPISEHNRLYWYRQTLGQGPEFLTYFQNEAQLEKSRLLSDRFSAERPKGSFSTLEIQRTEQGDSAMYLCASSLALGDRVEQFFGPGTRLTVL.

This clonotype was seen many times. The chain is built from TRBV30 and TRBJ2-3; weak D call: TRBD2 (6 bases). This CDR3 comprises 13 residues. From germline, CDR1 is GTSNPN and CDR2 SVGIG (reference sequence). Trimming cost V 0 bases and J 4 bases, with 8 bases left between them. CDR3 nucleotide sequence: TGTGCCTGGAGTGTTCGGGAGTCAGATACGCAGTATTTT. This encodes CAWSVRESDTQYF.

Note on this clonotype: At one boundary the junction diverges from the germline segment, which might be a read error. V gene TRBV7-7 combines with J gene TRBJ2-3; D not resolved. This CDR3 contains 13 residues. The V gene's germline CDR1 is SSHAT and CDR2 FNYEAQ (reference sequence). CDR3 bases: TGTGCTAGCAGCTTATCATCTACAGATACGCAGTATTTT. Encoded protein: CASSLSSTDTQYF.

This clonotype is judged medium-sized. V usage is TRBV7-8 and J usage is TRBJ2-2; D is unresolved. The CDR3 runs 16 residues. V was cut by 5 bases and J by 2 bases, with 15 bases left in between. Per the germline V gene, CDR1 is SGHVS and CDR2 is FQNEAQ. CDR3 bases: TGTGCCAGCAGCCCATACCCAAGACCTAACACCGGGGAGCTGTTTTTT. This translates into CASSPYPRPNTGELFF.

This clonotype was seen a few times. The rearrangement joins TRBV30 to TRBJ1-1; TRBD1 is a possible D gene (6 bases). V lost 3 bases to trimming and J lost 6 bases, with 11 bases between them. CDR3 length: 12 residues. Germline assignment: CDR1 GTSNPN and CDR2 SVGIG (reference sequence). CDR3 region: CAWSPGGPEAFF. CDR3 nucleotides: TGTGCCTGGAGCCCCGGGGGGCCTGAAGCTTTCTTT.

This chain links TRBV5-8 with TRBJ1-5; no clear D. Germline CDR1 is SGHTS and CDR2 is YDEGEE. V was pared by 2 bases and J by 4 bases, with 7 bases between. This CDR3 region has 13 residues. The CDR3 sequence: CASSLQPNQPQHF. In nucleotides, the CDR3 is TGTGCCAGCAGCTTACAACCAAATCAGCCCCAGCATTTT.

The table lists this clonotype with many counts. The chain has TRBV6-4 and TRBJ2-3; 7 bases line up with TRBD2. The J segment lost 1 base and the V segment lost 0 bases, leaving 4 bases of the junction unmatched. Germline-derived CDR1 and CDR2 are MRHNA and SNTAGT. The CDR3 runs 16 residues. For the CDR3, the DNA is TGTGCCAGCAGTGACTCTGGCGGGGGTGGCACAGATACGCAGTATTTT. This codes for CASSDSGGGGTDTQYF.

The table lists this clonotype with many counts. The rearrangement joins TRBV6-5 to TRBJ1-2, with D uncertain. With 6 bases removed from V and 1 base from J, the gap between germline ends came to 12 bases. Germline CDR1 MNHEY, CDR2 SVGAGI. The CDR3 loop spans 14 amino acids. CDR3: CASRPGGFNYGYTF. The CDR3 DNA sequence: TGTGCCAGCAGGCCAGGCGGATTTAACTATGGCTACACCTTC.

Many counts were recorded for this clonotype. The chain has TRBV29-1 and TRBJ1-6; 9 bases are shared with TRBD1. The CDR3 contains 14 residues. The V and J ends lost 4 bases and 7 bases, in that order; junction bases with no gene match: 5. Germline loops: CDR1 SQVTM, CDR2 ANQGSEA. CDR3 region: CSVASGTGNSPLHF. CDR3 in DNA: TGCAGCGTTGCTTCCGGGACAGGGAATTCACCCCTCCACTTT.

In this sample, this clonotype turned up many times. The chain employs TRBV20-1 and TRBJ1-1; unclear D gene. Trimming took 6 bases from V and 2 from J, leaving 28 bases between them. This CDR3 comprises 18 residues. CDR1 is DFQATT, CDR2 SNEGSKA, per germline (reference sequence). DNA for the CDR3: TGCAGTGCCGTTAAACCCCGGTACCGGCAACCTTTCAACACTGAAGCTTTCTTT. It yields the protein CSAVKPRYRQPFNTEAFF.

Ten or more counts support this clonotype. V usage is TRBV2 and J usage is TRBJ2-7, with a possible D match to TRBD2 (6 bases). CDR3 size: 13 residues. V lost 7 bases and J lost 2, with 12 bases in between. CDR1 and CDR2 from the germline V gene are SNHLY and FYNNEI. DNA for the CDR3: TGTGCCAGCACCCCCCCGGGAGCCTACGAGCAGTACTTC. Its protein is CASTPPGAYEQYF.

This clonotype came up a few times. The rearrangement links TRBV13 to TRBJ2-1; 10 bases are a match to TRBD2. The CDR3 contains 17 residues. V lost 4 bases to trimming and J lost 4 bases; unmatched junction nucleotides: 10. CDR1 is PRHDT and CDR2 is FYEKMQ in the germline V gene (reference sequence). The CDR3 DNA is TGTGCCAGCAGCTCACGGACTAGCGGAACCACATACAATGAGCAGTTCTTC. It codes for CASSSRTSGTTYNEQFF. The full variable domain, in which reference TRBV13 and TRBJ2-1 provide the parts outside the CDR3, is AAGVIQSPRHLIKEKRETATLKCYPIPRHDTVYWYQQGPGQDPQFLISFYEKMQSDKGSIPDRFSAQQFSDYHSELNMSSLELGDSALYFCASSSRTSGTTYNEQFFGPGTRLTVL.

This clonotype was counted a few times. A much larger clonotype is one base distant, so this may be a read error. The V gene is TRBV28, the J gene TRBJ1-2, with D maybe TRBD1 (5 bases). The CDR3 consists of 15 residues. The germline CDR1 and CDR2 sequences are MDHEN and SYDVKM. The CDR3 coding sequence is TGTGCCAGCAGTATGCAGGGAGGGTCTTATAATGGCGACACCTTC. Protein product: CASSMQGGSYNGDTF.

This clonotype has only a few counts. J is TRBJ2-7 and V is TRBV20-1; 9 positions match TRBD2. Looked up from germline, CDR1 is DFQATT and CDR2 is SNEGSKA (reference sequence). The CDR3 has 14 amino acids. CDR3 sequence reads: CTAEASGTSYEQYF. The CDR3 DNA sequence: TGCACCGCGGAGGCTAGCGGGACCTCCTACGAGCAGTACTTC.

This rearrangement joins TRBV7-3 to TRBJ2-7; D is ambiguous. Looked up from germline, CDR1 is SGHTA and CDR2 is FQGTGA. This CDR3 is built from 14 residues. V was clipped by 0 bases and J by 6 bases, with 12 bases between them. CDR3 region: CASSLTPLSVEQYF. The CDR3 DNA follows: TGTGCCAGCAGCTTAACGCCCCTAAGCGTCGAGCAGTACTTC.

The sample holds many counts of this clonotype. The chain couples TRBV3-1 to TRBJ2-5, with a tentative D call TRBD1 (6 bases). The germline V gene has CDR1 LGHDT and CDR2 YNNKEL (reference sequence). V was shortened by 4 bases and J by 2 bases, with 14 bases between the two germline ends. This CDR3 has 15 amino acids. The DNA for the CDR3 is TGTGCCAGCAGCCCTGACCTGGGGGCACAAGAGACCCAGTACTTC. Its protein product is CASSPDLGAQETQYF.

A few counts support this clonotype. This sequence joins TRBV11-3 and TRBJ2-7; the D is unclear. Germline V gene data show CDR1 as SGHNT and CDR2 as YENEEA. This CDR3 contains 14 residues. The V and J ends lost 6 bases and 4 bases respectively, with 16 bases between them. CDR3 protein: CASSANSLMYEQYF. The CDR3 nucleotides read TGTGCCAGCAGTGCGAACTCATTGATGTACGAGCAGTACTTC. Combining the CDR3 with reference TRBV11-3 and TRBJ2-7 gives the whole variable domain EAGVVQSPRYKIIEKKQPVAFWCNPISGHNTLYWYLQNLGQGPELLIRYENEEAVDDSQLPKDRFSAERLKGVDSTLKIQPAELGDSAVYLCASSANSLMYEQYFGPGTRLTVT.

The chain joins TRBV12-3 or TRBV12-4 to TRBJ2-5, with a weak D call TRBD2 (5 bases). The V end lost 3 bases, the J end lost 4 bases, and 15 bases lay between the germline ends. The CDR3 runs to 15 residues. CDR3 sequence: CASSLFGSGGETQYF. The DNA of the CDR3 is TGTGCCAGCAGTTTGTTCGGTTCAGGAGGAGAGACCCAGTACTTC.

By sample share, this clonotype is medium-sized. This chain links TRBV28 with TRBJ2-3; 8 nucleotides match TRBD1. The junction had 9 bases not matched to a gene; V was cut back by 7 bases and J by 0 bases. CDR3 length equals 16 residues. CDR1 and CDR2 from the germline V gene are MDHEN and SYDVKM. In DNA form, the CDR3 reads TGTGCCAGCACCCGGACAGGGCGTACTAGCACAGATACGCAGTATTTT. Residues: CASTRTGRTSTDTQYF.